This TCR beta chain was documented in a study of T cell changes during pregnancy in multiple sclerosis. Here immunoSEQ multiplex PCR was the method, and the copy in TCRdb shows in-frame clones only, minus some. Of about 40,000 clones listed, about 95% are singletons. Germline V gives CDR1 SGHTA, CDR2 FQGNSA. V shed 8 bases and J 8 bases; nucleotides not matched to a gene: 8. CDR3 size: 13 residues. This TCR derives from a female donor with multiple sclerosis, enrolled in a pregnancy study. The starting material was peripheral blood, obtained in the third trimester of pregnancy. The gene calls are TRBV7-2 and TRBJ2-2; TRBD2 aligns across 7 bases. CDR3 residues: CASRGGGRGELFF. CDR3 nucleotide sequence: TGTGCCAGCCGCGGCGGGGGTAGGGGGGAGCTGTTTTTT.